Given below is one T cell receptor (beta chain) in context. The CDR3 sequence is 15 residues long. J gave up 4 bases and V 2 bases, and 8 bases lay outside the gene matches. CDR1 is WSHSY, CDR2 SAAADI, per germline. The sample belongs to a study of blood T cell repertoires in COVID-19. Study-level information: The analysed material was cDNA or gDNA that came from T cells, B-cell-depleted T cells, or PBMCs.

Method: immunoSEQ multiplex PCR; TCRdb's copy keeps in-frame clones and lacks some. Of 250,000 to 300,000 clones in the sample, approximately 82% were seen once. Sequencing was carried out using peripheral blood. The receptor's source is a man aged 60 to 75 who had recovered from COVID-19. This chain links TRBV10-2 with TRBJ2-7; 7 bases line up with TRBD2. Here the CDR3 reads CASSEVGGRFYEQYF. In DNA form, the CDR3 reads TGCGCCAGCAGTGAGGTGGGCGGGAGATTTTACGAGCAGTACTTC.